This TCR beta chain was captured by sequencing in a study of shared clonotypes between healthy human individuals. Study conclusions and caveats: Tissue TCR repertoires likely differ from these blood-only repertoires. With few donors, the genetic and exposure-history diversity represented was limited.

The assay used deep level. Only in-frame clones appear in the TCRdb table, and some are missing; sequencing was by immunoSEQ multiplex PCR. The sample lists under 1,900,000 clones; around 98.5% were seen once. About this clone: The antigen is not known.

The CDR3 covers 14 residues. Trimming removed 5 bases from V and 1 base from J, with 10 bases in between. Germline V gives CDR1 PRHDT, CDR2 FYEKMQ (reference sequence). Source material: naive CD4+ T cells sorted from blood. Specified subset: CD45RA+ positively selected. The receptor comes from a man aged 25 to 40 in good health. The chain couples TRBV13 to TRBJ2-3, with D unclear. The DNA of the CDR3 is TGTGCCAGCAGCCTCGGACCGGGCACAGATACGCAGTATTTT. It yields the protein CASSLGPGTDTQYF. The full variable domain, completed using reference TRBV13 and TRBJ2-3, is AAGVIQSPRHLIKEKRETATLKCYPIPRHDTVYWYQQGPGQDPQFLISFYEKMQSDKGSIPDRFSAQQFSDYHSELNMSSLELGDSALYFCASSLGPGTDTQYFGPGTRLTVL.